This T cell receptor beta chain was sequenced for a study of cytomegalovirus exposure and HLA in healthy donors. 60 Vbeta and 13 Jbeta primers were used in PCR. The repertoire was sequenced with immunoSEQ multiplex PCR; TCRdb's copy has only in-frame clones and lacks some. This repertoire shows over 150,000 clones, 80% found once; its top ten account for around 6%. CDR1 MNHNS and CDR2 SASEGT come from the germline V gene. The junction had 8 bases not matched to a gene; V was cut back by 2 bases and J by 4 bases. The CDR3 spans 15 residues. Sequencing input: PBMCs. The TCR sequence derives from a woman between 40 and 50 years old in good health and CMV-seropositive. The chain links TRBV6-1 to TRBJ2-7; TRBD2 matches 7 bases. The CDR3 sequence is CASSEPGEGRYEQYF. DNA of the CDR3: TGTGCCAGCAGTGAACCGGGGGAGGGGCGATACGAGCAGTACTTC.